This T cell receptor (beta chain) came from a study of blood T cells in healthy people across ages. Alongside a J-beta primer mix, a sample-barcoded 5' primer served in a second PCR lasting roughly 7 to 12 cycles. TCRdb analysed the 5' RACE reads with MiXCR anew, one entry per CDR3 protein. Of about 570,000 distinct CDR3 sequences listed, roughly a quarter are singletons. A few counts support this clonotype. V dropped 3 bases and J dropped 0 bases, with 12 bases sitting between them. The CDR3 is 15 amino acids. Germline CDR1 and CDR2: DFQATT and SNEGSKA (reference sequence). The data were also submitted as part of a second study, on T cells of mothers and their children.

The chain joins TRBV20-1 to TRBJ1-5; unclear D gene. The sequenced sample was blood. This receptor was taken from a boy aged 2-15 years in good health. CDR3 region: CSASYTENSNQPQHF. The CDR3 DNA follows: TGCAGTGCTAGCTATACGGAGAATAGCAATCAGCCCCAGCATTTT.